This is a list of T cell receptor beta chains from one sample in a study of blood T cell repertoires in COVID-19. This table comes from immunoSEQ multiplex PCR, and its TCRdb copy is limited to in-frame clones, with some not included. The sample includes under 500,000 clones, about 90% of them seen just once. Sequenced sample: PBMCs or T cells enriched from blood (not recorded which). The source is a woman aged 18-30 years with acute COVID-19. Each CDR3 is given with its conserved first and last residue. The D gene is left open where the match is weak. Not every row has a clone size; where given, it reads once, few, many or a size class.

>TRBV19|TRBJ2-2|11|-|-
TGTGCCAGTAGTATCGGCGGGGTGCTGTTTTTT
CASSIGGVLFF
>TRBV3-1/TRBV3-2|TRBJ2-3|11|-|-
TGTGCCAGCAGCCAACTGGATACGCAGTATTTT
CASSQLDTQYF
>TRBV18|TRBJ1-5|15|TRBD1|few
TGTGCCAGCTCACAGCAAAGGGGGCTAGGTCAGCCCCAGCATTTT
CASSQQRGLGQPQHF
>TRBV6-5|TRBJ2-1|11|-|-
TGTGCCAGCAGAGGGGACAATGAGCAGTTCTTC
CASRGDNEQFF
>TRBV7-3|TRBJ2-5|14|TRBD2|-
TGTGCCAGCAGCCCCGGGGGGGGGCTGGAGACCCAGTACTTC
CASSPGGGLETQYF
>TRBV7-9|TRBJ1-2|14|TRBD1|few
TGTGCCAGCAGCGAAGGGGACAGGTTCTATGGCTACACCTTC
CASSEGDRFYGYTF
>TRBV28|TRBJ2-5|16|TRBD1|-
TGTGCCAGCAGTCCTTCCGGGACAGGCTACCAAGAGACCCAGTACTTC
CASSPSGTGYQETQYF
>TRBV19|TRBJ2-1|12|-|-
TGTGCCAGTAGGGGGGGTGGCAATGAGCAGTTCTTC
CASRGGGNEQFF
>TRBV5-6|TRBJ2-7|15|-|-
TGTGCCAGCAGATCGACAGTATTAAGCTCCTACGAGCAGTACTTC
CASRSTVLSSYEQYF
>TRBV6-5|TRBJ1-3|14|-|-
TGTGCCAGCAGTACAGGGTCGTGGGGAAACACCATATATTTT
CASSTGSWGNTIYF
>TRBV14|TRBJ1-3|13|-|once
TGTGCCAGCAGCCAATACTCTGGAAACACCATATATTTT
CASSQYSGNTIYF
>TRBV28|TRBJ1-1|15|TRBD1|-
TGTGCCAGCAGCTCTCCTCGACAGGGTTGGACTGAAGCTTTCTTT
CASSSPRQGWTEAFF
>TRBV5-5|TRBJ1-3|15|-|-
TGTGCCAGCAGCCTGGCGGGGTCGGGTGGAAACACCATATATTTT
CASSLAGSGGNTIYF
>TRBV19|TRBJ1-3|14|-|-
TGTGCCAGTAGTACCCGACTCTTTGGAAACACCATATATTTT
CASSTRLFGNTIYF
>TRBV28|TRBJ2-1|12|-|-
TGTGCCAGCACCACAACCGAGACAGGTGGCTTCTTC
CASTTTETGGFF
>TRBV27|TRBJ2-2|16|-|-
TGTGCCAGCAGTTTCGCCCAGGTCCGGAACACCGGGGAGCTGTTTTTT
CASSFAQVRNTGELFF
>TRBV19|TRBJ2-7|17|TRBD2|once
TGTGCCAGTAGTTTAGGACTAGCGGGAGGGCCGGGCGAGGAGCAGTACTTC
CASSLGLAGGPGEEQYF
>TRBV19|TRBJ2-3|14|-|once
TGTGCCAGTAGTATAGACCCGGTCTCCGATACGCAGTATTTT
CASSIDPVSDTQYF
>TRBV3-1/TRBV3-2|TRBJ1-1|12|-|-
TGTGCCAGCAGCCGCAACAGGAAAGAAGCTTTCTTT
CASSRNRKEAFF
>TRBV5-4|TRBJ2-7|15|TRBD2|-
TGTGCCAGCAGCGGAGAGCGGGGGCTAGCCTACGAGCAGTACTTC
CASSGERGLAYEQYF
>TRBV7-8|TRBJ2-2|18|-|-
TGTGCCAGCAGCTTATCCGCTAGCGACCCCCTCAACACCGGGGAGCTGTTTTTT
CASSLSASDPLNTGELFF
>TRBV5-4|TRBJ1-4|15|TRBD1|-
TGTGCCAGCAGCGGAACAGGGGGGGTCGGTGAAAAACTGTTTTTT
CASSGTGGVGEKLFF
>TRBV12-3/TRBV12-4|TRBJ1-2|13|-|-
TGTGCCAGCAGTTTGTACAGCAACTATGGCTACACCTTC
CASSLYSNYGYTF
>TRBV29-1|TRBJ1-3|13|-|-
TGCAGCGTACTTCCCGTGCCTGGAAACACCATATATTTT
CSVLPVPGNTIYF
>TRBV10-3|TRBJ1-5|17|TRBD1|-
TGTGCCATCAGCCCGGGACAGGCCCCCGGGAGCAATCAGCCCCAGCATTTT
CAISPGQAPGSNQPQHF
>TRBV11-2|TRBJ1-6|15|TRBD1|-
TGTGCCAGCAGCGTCATGACAGGGGGTAATTCACCCCTCCACTTT
CASSVMTGGNSPLHF
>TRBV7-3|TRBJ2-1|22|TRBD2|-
TGTGCCAGCAGCTTATCTGGACTAGCGCCCGAGAGGTGGAGCTCCCTTTACAATGAGCAGTTCTTC
CASSLSGLAPERWSSLYNEQFF
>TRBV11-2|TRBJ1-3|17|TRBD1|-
TGTGCCAGCAGAGAAACCGGGACAGATAGATCTGGAAACACCATATATTTT
CASRETGTDRSGNTIYF
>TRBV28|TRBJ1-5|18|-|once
TGTGCCAGCAGTCCCCACGCCCGAGGCACCAGTGGATCGCAGCCCCAGCATTTT
CASSPHARGTSGSQPQHF